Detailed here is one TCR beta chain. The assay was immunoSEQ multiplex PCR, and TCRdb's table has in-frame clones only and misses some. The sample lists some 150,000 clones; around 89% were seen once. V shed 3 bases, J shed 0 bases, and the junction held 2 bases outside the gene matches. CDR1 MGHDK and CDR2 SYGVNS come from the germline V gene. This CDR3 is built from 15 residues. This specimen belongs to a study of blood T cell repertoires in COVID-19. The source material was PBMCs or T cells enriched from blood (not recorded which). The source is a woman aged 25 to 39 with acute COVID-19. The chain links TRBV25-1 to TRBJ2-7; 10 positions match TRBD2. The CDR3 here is CASSDPSGSSYEQYF. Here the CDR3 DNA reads TGTGCCAGCAGTGATCCTAGCGGGAGCTCCTACGAGCAGTACTTC.